The 28 T cell receptor beta chains in this list originate from one sample, sequenced in a study of T cells in Graves' hyperthyroidism and ophthalmopathy. TCR beta CDR3 regions were amplified from RNA transcripts. The HTBI primer set served for first-round RT-PCR of the TCR CDR3. TCRdb itself ran the multiplex PCR reads through MiXCR, one entry per CDR3 protein. Here the sample spans 50,000 to 55,000 distinct CDR3 sequences, 48% being singletons. Sequencing input: blood. The receptors stem from a woman aged 45-65 years with Graves' ophthalmopathy.

V gene TRBV6-6 combines with J gene TRBJ2-1, with 13 bases fitting TRBD2. V lost 5 bases, J lost 7 bases, and 5 bases stayed unmatched. Germline loops: CDR1 MNHNY, CDR2 SVGAGI (reference sequence). The CDR3 sequence is 15 residues long. CDR3 in amino acids: CASSPGLAGDNEQFF. The CDR3 DNA sequence: TGTGCCAGCAGTCCCGGACTAGCGGGGGATAATGAGCAGTTCTTC.

To note about this clonotype: A read error may explain this, as a much larger clone is one base away. The rearrangement links TRBV4-2 to TRBJ2-7; a weak D match, TRBD1 (6 bases). Germline values: CDR1 LGHNA, CDR2 YNFKEQ. CDR3 length equals 16 residues. The DNA for the CDR3 is TGTGCCGGCAGCCCAGGGGACACCATGAGCTCCTACGAGCAGTACTTC. Residues: CAGSPGDTMSSYEQYF.

This clonotype has ten or more counts. The chain employs TRBV29-1 and TRBJ1-1, with a tentative D call TRBD1 (5 bases). The CDR3 runs 13 residues. Trimming stripped 6 bases from V and 4 bases from J, with 15 bases between. CDR1 is SQVTM and CDR2 is ANQGSEA in the germline V gene. CDR3 in DNA: TGCAGCGTGTCGGGGGGAAGGGGCACTGAAGCTTTCTTT. Its translation: CSVSGGRGTEAFF. Using reference TRBV29-1 and TRBJ1-1 for the parts outside the CDR3, the full variable domain is SAVISQKPSRDICQRGTSLTIQCQVDSQVTMMFWYRQQPGQSLTLIATANQGSEATYESGFVIDKFPISRPNLTFSTLTVSNMSPEDSSIYLCSVSGGRGTEAFFGQGTRLTVV.

This clonotype was recorded at least ten times. The chain couples TRBV14 to TRBJ1-2; D gene unclear. Per germline, CDR1 SGHDN and CDR2 FVKESK. Between the trimmed V and J ends, which lost 6 bases and 8 bases, there was a span of 16 bases. This CDR3 is built from 13 residues. CDR3 coding DNA: TGTGCCAGCAGTCGAGTCCCCGCCGGAGGCTACACCTTC. Protein sequence: CASSRVPAGGYTF.

The sample holds many counts of this clonotype. CDR3 loop: CASRDVRPNTEAFF. The CDR3 coding sequence is TGTGCCAGCAGGGACGTTCGACCGAACACTGAAGCTTTCTTT. V and J are TRBV7-2 and TRBJ1-1, with no clear D. Germline CDR1 SGHTA, CDR2 FQGNSA. The CDR3 contains 14 residues. Deletions cut 6 bases from V and 1 base from J, with 12 bases between.

The genes are TRBV7-3 and TRBJ2-4; possibly TRBD1 for D (7 bases). Germline loops: CDR1 SGHTA, CDR2 FQGTGA. This CDR3 has 13 amino acids. V was pared by 4 bases and J by 6 bases, with 10 bases between. CDR3 nucleotides: TGTGCCAGCAGCTGGCGGGACAGAAACATTCAGTACTTC. Its protein product is CASSWRDRNIQYF.

To note about this clonotype: One junction end does not reproduce the germline sequence, and a read error may be involved. The V call is TRBV7-3, the J call TRBJ2-3; D remains ambiguous. CDR1 and CDR2 (germline): SGHTA, FQGTGA. This CDR3 has 12 amino acids. CDR3 amino acids: CASSLDGDTRYF. CDR3 DNA sequence: TGTGCCAGCAGCTTAGACGGAGATACGCGGTATTTC.

This clonotype was observed a few times. The chain joins TRBV20-1 to TRBJ2-7; 12 bases are shared with TRBD2. The CDR3 consists of 14 residues. V shed 4 bases, J shed 4 bases, and the junction held 5 bases outside the gene matches. Per germline, CDR1 DFQATT and CDR2 SNEGSKA (reference sequence). As DNA, the CDR3 is TGCAGTGCTACATTGGGACTAGCGGGTTACGAGCAGTACTTC. Translated: CSATLGLAGYEQYF.

At least ten counts were recorded for this clonotype. The chain carries TRBV11-2 and TRBJ2-5; 10 bases map to TRBD2. CDR1 is SGHAT, CDR2 FQNNGV, per germline. This CDR3 contains 15 residues. The junction had 2 bases not matched to a gene; V was cut back by 0 bases and J by 4 bases. DNA of the CDR3: TGTGCCAGCAGCTTAGACCCTAGCGGGAGAGAGACCCAGTACTTC. Translated: CASSLDPSGRETQYF.

CDR3 sequence reads: CSASSGGVNTEAFF. DNA of the CDR3: TGCAGTGCTAGCAGCGGGGGCGTGAACACTGAAGCTTTCTTT. The genes are TRBV20-1 and TRBJ1-1, with D possibly being TRBD1 (6 bases). The V gene's germline CDR1 is DFQATT and CDR2 SNEGSKA (reference sequence). V lost 3 bases to trimming and J lost 0 bases, with 11 bases between them. The CDR3 runs to 14 residues.

As to this clonotype: The CDR3 ends on some other residue instead of the conserved phenylalanine or tryptophan, so this is likely a read error. The DNA is omitted, as the CDR3 cannot be located on it reliably, and the CDR3 follows TCRdb's listing. This rearrangement joins TRBV9 to TRBJ1-5. Germline lookup yields CDR1 SGDLS and CDR2 YYNGEE. The CDR3 is made up of 9 amino acids, end residues included. The CDR3 spells CASSGGTSG.

This clonotype showed up many times. V and J are TRBV15 and TRBJ2-5, with 8 bases fitting TRBD2. This CDR3 comprises 12 residues. In germline, CDR1 is LNHNV, CDR2 YYDKDF (reference sequence). V was clipped by 8 bases and J by 5 bases; unmatched bases: 4. The CDR3 DNA reads as TGTGCCACCTCGGGGGGGGGGGAGACCCAGTACTTC. Translating it yields CATSGGGETQYF.

At least ten counts were recorded for this clonotype. The rearrangement joins TRBV6-6 to TRBJ1-3; maybe TRBD1 (6 bases). Trimming took off 2 bases at V and 4 bases at J, with 12 bases between the two ends. The CDR3 is 15 amino acids. The germline V gene has CDR1 MNHNY and CDR2 SVGAGI (reference sequence). In nucleotides, the CDR3 is TGTGCCAGCAGTTACCTAGGGGGGTTAGGAAACACCATATATTTT. Protein sequence: CASSYLGGLGNTIYF.

As regards this clonotype: This sequence may be a read error, since a much larger clone differs from it by one base. The chain links TRBV10-3 to TRBJ2-6, with D tentatively TRBD2 (6 bases). This CDR3 has 17 residues. Looked up from germline, CDR1 is ENHRY and CDR2 is SYGVKD. V lost 5 bases to trimming and J lost 0 bases, with 14 bases between them. The CDR3, as DNA: TGTGCCATCAGTTCCGGGACTTCAGGCTCTGGGGCCAACGTCCTGACTTTC. It is translated as CAISSGTSGSGANVLTF.

By proportion, this clonotype is medium-sized. The chain combines TRBV10-2 with TRBJ1-1; D is ambiguous. CDR3 length: 12 residues. Germline CDR1 WSHSY, CDR2 SAAADI. V lost 3 bases, J lost 1 base, and 3 bases lay in between. The CDR3 protein is CASSERNTEAFF. The CDR3 DNA sequence: TGCGCCAGCAGTGAAAGGAACACTGAAGCTTTCTTT.

The V call is TRBV7-8, the J call TRBJ1-6; D unclear. The CDR3 is made up of 16 amino acids. Germline V gene sequence: CDR1 SGHVS, CDR2 FQNEAQ. V lost 0 bases and J lost 6, with 12 bases in between. The CDR3 region is CASSLAFLRVNSPLHF. CDR3 DNA: TGTGCCAGCAGCTTAGCCTTTCTTCGGGTTAATTCACCCCTCCACTTT.

As to this clonotype: The final CDR3 position lacks the conserved phenylalanine or tryptophan, pointing to a likely read error. This chain uses TRBV20-1 with TRBJ1-1, with D possibly being TRBD1 (6 bases). CDR1 is DFQATT and CDR2 is SNEGSKA in the germline V gene (reference sequence). The CDR3 runs 14 residues. The CDR3 DNA reads as TGCGGTGCCCAAAAAGGGGGTTCGGACACTGAAGCTTTCCTT. Protein: CGAQKGGSDTEAFL.

Worth noting for this clonotype: An end of the junction does not agree with germline; a read error may underlie this. The V gene is TRBV20-1, the J gene TRBJ2-3; a possible D gene is TRBD1 (6 bases). Germline-derived CDR1 and CDR2 are DFQATT and SNEGSKA (reference sequence). The CDR3 is 15 residues long. In DNA, the CDR3 is TGCAGGGCTAAATCCGCGGACAGTGCCGCAGGTACGCAGTATTTT. Protein product: CRAKSADSAAGTQYF.

This clonotype has only one observation. This chain connects TRBV20-1 to TRBJ2-5; 9 bases are a match to TRBD1. In germline, CDR1 is DFQATT, CDR2 SNEGSKA (reference sequence). This CDR3 contains 13 residues. The junction had 7 bases not matched to a gene; V was cut back by 6 bases and J by 5 bases. CDR3 sequence: CSAPGQGRETQYF. The CDR3 DNA is TGCAGTGCACCGGGACAGGGTAGGGAGACCCAGTACTTC.

This clonotype was seen at least ten times. The chain combines TRBV20-1 with TRBJ2-5; D not certain. The germline V gene encodes CDR1 DFQATT and CDR2 SNEGSKA (reference sequence). V was trimmed by 4 bases and J by 0 bases, leaving 9 bases between them. The CDR3 extends over 13 amino acids. The CDR3 protein is CSATGLYQETQYF. CDR3 coding DNA: TGCAGTGCTACCGGCCTTTACCAAGAGACCCAGTACTTC.

With respect to this clonotype: At one end the junction does not follow the germline gene, possibly because of a read error. The rearrangement uses TRBV29-1 and TRBJ1-6; tentative D call: TRBD1 (6 bases). Germline assignment: CDR1 SQVTM and CDR2 ANQGSEA. The CDR3 sequence is 14 residues long. The CDR3 region has the DNA TGCAGCGTTCAAGAAGGGGGGATGGATTCACCCCTCCACTTT. Its protein is CSVQEGGMDSPLHF.

This clonotype has ten or more counts. V is TRBV5-6 and J is TRBJ2-7; possibly TRBD1 or TRBD2 for D (5 bases each). Germline CDR1 and CDR2: SGHDT and YYEEEE. The CDR3 runs 15 residues. V lost 4 bases and J lost 3, with 17 bases in between. CDR3 coding DNA: TGTGCCAGCAGCCTACCGGGACGTCACTACTACGAGCAGTACTTC. Translation: CASSLPGRHYYEQYF.

This clonotype has just a few counts. The chain carries TRBV3-1 and TRBJ2-6, with TRBD1 identical over 10 bases. The CDR3 extends over 15 amino acids. Unmatched junction bases numbered 2, after V lost 1 base and J lost 8 bases. In germline, CDR1 is LGHDT, CDR2 YNNKEL (reference sequence). CDR3 protein: CASSQAGQGSNVLTF. The CDR3 region has the DNA TGTGCCAGCAGCCAAGCGGGACAGGGGTCCAACGTCCTGACTTTC.

The CDR3 here is CASRREAGVYTDTQYF. In DNA form, the CDR3 reads TGTGCCAGCAGGCGAGAGGCGGGGGTATACACAGATACGCAGTATTTT. This chain connects TRBV6-2 or TRBV6-3 to TRBJ2-3; 7 bases are shared with TRBD2. The CDR3 is made up of 16 amino acids. The junction had 11 bases not matched to a gene; V was cut back by 6 bases and J by 2 bases. The germline CDR1 and CDR2 sequences are MNHEY and SVGEGT.

The count of this clonotype is one. The chain uses TRBV7-9 and TRBJ1-4, with 10 bases fitting TRBD1. V trimming: 5 bases; J trimming: 5 bases; junction bases outside the gene matches: 11. This CDR3 has 17 residues. CDR1 is SEHNR and CDR2 is FQNEAQ in the germline V gene (reference sequence). The CDR3 DNA is TGTGCCAGCAGCCAATGGGACAGGGGACGTCGGAATGAAAAACTGTTTTTT. Protein product: CASSQWDRGRRNEKLFF.

This clonotype was seen many times. The chain employs TRBV5-6 and TRBJ1-6; D not certain. Germline values: CDR1 SGHDT, CDR2 YYEEEE. The CDR3 totals 15 residues. Trimming removed 2 bases from V and 10 bases from J, with 16 bases in between. The DNA for the CDR3 is TGTGCCAGCAGCTTCGGGAGGAGGGTACGGTCACCCCTCCACTTT. As protein: CASSFGRRVRSPLHF.

This clonotype was recorded at least ten times. The V call is TRBV28, the J call TRBJ2-7; D unclear. In germline, CDR1 is MDHEN, CDR2 SYDVKM. The length of the CDR3 is 13 residues. Trimming took 6 bases from V and 1 from J, leaving 10 bases between them. CDR3 sequence (DNA): TGTGCCAGCAGCCTGATCCAATCCTACGAGCAGTACTTC. The encoded protein is CASSLIQSYEQYF.

This clonotype was seen many times. The chain recombines TRBV10-3 with TRBJ2-5; D is possibly TRBD2 (7 bases). The CDR3 is 13 amino acids. Germline values: CDR1 ENHRY, CDR2 SYGVKD. V lost 8 bases, J lost 3 bases, and 13 bases lay in between. As DNA, the CDR3 is TGTGCCATCGGGGGGGGGCCGGAAGAGACCCAGTACTTC. Its protein is CAIGGGPEETQYF.